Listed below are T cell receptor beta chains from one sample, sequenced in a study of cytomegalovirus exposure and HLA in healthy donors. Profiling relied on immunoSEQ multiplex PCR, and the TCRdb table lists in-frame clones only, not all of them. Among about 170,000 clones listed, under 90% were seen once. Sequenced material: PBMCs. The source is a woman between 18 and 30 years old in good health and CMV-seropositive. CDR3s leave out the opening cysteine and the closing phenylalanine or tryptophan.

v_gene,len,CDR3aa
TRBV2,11,ASSQGHLYEQY
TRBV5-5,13,ASSFSGRAEETQY
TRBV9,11,ASTSKGGDEAF
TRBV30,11,AWRDAGVRGYT
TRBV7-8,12,ASSLYQGEQPQH
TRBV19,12,ASRAGQDREKLF
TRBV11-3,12,ASSLRGLNTEAF
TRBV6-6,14,ASSSPTTGTVGKLF
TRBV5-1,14,ASSSGDFVREYEQY
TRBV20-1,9,SPNSGDEQY
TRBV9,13,ASSSDRNSNQPQH
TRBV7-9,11,ASSPVGSYGYT
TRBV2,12,ASSLGQSQGGYT
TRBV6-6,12,ASSYSRGYNEQF
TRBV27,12,ASSSGTGGYEQY
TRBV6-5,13,ASSKQTANTGELF
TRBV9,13,ASSVGLAAYNEQF
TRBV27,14,ASSSLTSGGTGELF
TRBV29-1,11,SVALEGSGTQY
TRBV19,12,ASSVRAGTTEAF
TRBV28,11,ASSAGGRETQY
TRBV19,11,ATPEQNTGELF
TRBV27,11,ASSVGKLTEAF
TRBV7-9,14,ASSLGLRRENTEAF
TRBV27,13,ASSLSGTSGYEQY
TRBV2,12,ASAQGAGANVLT
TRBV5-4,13,ASSPVGGLSNEQY
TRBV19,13,ASRVRGGGVETQY
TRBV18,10,ASSPPGETQY
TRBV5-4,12,ASSPSPRGYEQY
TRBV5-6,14,ASSTGLGTANEKLF
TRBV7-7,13,ASSLAVALNYGYT
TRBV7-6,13,ASSLVRDRSYEQY
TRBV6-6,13,ASSYSRQGVETQY
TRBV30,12,AWSVLIGEDEQF
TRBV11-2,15,ASSLAAGVTATGELF
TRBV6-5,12,ASSPTRAGGEQY
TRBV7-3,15,ASSLRRGPAGANVLT
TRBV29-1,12,SVEVLAGYNEQF
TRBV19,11,ASADRLDYEQY
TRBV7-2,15,ASSLVGAGSSYNEQF
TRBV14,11,ASSQGAQGTQY
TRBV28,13,ASSPGQTRVYEQY
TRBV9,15,ASSPNSGRASTGELF
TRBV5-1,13,ASSLEPGGWVKLF
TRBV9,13,ASSVNGDRAETQY
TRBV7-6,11,ASSLATQETQY
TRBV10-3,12,AISRAGGNQPQH
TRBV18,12,ASSRQGATTEAF
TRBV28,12,ASSFDGGSDTQY
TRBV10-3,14,AISESRLAEINEQF
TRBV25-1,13,ASRPTGAQGTEAF
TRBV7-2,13,ASSRSARGLGEQY
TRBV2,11,ASGAPVTDTQY
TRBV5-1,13,ASSLEGGSNQPQH
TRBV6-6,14,ASSYSRDRVNQPQH
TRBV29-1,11,SVELSSNQPQH